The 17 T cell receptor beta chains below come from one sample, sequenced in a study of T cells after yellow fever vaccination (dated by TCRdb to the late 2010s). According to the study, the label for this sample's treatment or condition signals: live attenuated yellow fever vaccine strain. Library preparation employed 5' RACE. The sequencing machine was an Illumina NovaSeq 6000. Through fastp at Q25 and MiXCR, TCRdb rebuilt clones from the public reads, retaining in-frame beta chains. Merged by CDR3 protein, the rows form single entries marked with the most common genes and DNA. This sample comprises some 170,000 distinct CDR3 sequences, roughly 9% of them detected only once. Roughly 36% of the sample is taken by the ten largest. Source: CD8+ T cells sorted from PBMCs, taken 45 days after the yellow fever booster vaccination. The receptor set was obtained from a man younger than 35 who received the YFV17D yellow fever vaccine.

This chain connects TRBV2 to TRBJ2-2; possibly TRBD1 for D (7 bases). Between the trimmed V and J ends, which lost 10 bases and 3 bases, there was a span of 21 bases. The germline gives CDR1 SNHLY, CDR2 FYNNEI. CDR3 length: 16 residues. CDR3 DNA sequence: TGTGCCATCCCTGTGGCGGAGGGGGCATACACCGGGGAGCTGTTTTTT. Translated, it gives CAIPVAEGAYTGELFF.

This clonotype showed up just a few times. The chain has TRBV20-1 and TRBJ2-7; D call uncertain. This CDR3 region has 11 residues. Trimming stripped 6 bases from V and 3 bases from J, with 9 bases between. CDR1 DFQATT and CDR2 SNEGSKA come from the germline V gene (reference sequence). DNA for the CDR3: TGCAGTGCAAGGGCCAGCTACGAGCAGTACTTC. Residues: CSARASYEQYF.

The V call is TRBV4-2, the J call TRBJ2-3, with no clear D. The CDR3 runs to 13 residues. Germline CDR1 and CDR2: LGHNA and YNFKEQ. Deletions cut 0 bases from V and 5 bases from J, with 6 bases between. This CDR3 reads CASSQESGDTQYF. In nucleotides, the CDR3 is TGTGCCAGCAGCCAAGAATCGGGAGATACGCAGTATTTT.

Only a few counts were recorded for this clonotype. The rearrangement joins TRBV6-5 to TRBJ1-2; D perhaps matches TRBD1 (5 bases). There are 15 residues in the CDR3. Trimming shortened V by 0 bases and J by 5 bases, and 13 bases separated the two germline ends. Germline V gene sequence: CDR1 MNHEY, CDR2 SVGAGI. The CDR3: CASSYSRDSSYGYTF. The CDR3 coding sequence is TGTGCCAGCAGTTACTCCAGGGACTCGTCGTATGGCTACACCTTC.

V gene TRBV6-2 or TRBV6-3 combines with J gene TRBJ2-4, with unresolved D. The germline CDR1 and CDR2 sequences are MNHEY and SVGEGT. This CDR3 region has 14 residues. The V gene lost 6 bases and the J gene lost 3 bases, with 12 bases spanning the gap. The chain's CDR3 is CASRLRSGKNIQYF. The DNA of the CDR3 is TGTGCCAGCAGATTACGGTCCGGCAAAAACATTCAGTACTTC.

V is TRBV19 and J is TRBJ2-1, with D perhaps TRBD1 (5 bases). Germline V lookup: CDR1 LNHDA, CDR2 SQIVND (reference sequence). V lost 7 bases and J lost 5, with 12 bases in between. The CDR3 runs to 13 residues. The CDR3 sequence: CASIGRDNNEQFF. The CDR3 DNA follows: TGTGCCAGTATCGGCAGGGATAACAATGAGCAGTTCTTC.

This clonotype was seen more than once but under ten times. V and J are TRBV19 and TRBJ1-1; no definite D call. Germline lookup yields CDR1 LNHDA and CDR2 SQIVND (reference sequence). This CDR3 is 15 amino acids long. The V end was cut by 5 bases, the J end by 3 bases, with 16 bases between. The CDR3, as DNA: TGTGCCAGTAGTGCTCACGTGGGGTTTGACACTGAAGCTTTCTTT. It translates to CASSAHVGFDTEAFF.

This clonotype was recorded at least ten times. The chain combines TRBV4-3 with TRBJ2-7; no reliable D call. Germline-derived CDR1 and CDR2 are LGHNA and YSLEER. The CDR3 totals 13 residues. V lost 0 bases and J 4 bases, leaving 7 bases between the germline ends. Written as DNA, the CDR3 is TGCGCCAGCAGCCAAGAACCCCTTTACGAGCAGTACTTC. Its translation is CASSQEPLYEQYF.

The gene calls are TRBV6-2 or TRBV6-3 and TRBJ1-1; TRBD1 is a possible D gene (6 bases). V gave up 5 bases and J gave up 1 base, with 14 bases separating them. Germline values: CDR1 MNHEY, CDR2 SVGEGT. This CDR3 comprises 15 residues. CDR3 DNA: TGTGCCAGCAGTGATTTGCGGACAGAGAACACTGAAGCTTTCTTT. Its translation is CASSDLRTENTEAFF.

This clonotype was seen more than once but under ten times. The CDR3 spells CASSYNLASSVTGELFF. CDR3 nucleotides: TGTGCCAGCAGTTACAATTTGGCTAGCTCGGTGACCGGGGAGCTGTTTTTT. The V and J genes are TRBV6-2 or TRBV6-3 and TRBJ2-2, with D possibly TRBD2 on 5 matching bases. Per the germline V gene, CDR1 is MNHEY and CDR2 is SVGEGT. Trimming pared 2 bases from V and 5 bases from J, leaving 18 bases between. This CDR3 is built from 17 residues.

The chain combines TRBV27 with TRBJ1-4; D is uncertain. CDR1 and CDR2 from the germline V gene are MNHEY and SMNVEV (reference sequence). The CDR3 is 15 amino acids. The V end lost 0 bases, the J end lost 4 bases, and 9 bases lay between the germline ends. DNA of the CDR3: TGTGCCAGCAGTTTATCGAGCAGGTATAATGAAAAACTGTTTTTT. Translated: CASSLSSRYNEKLFF.

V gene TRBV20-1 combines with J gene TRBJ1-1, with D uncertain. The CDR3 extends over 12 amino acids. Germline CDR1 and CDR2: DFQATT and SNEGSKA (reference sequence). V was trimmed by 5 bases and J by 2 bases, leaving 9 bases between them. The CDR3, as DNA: TGCAGTGCTGGCCATACTAACACTGAAGCTTTCTTT. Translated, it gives CSAGHTNTEAFF.

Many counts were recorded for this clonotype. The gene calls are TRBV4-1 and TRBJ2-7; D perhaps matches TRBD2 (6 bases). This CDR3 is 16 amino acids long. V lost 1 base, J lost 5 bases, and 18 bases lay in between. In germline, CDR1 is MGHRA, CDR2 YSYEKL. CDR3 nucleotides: TGCGCCAGCAGCCAAGCGGTGGCGGGGATCCTCCACGAGCAGTACTTC. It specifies CASSQAVAGILHEQYF.

As DNA, the CDR3 is TGCAGCTCAGAGGACAGAAATGAAAAACTGTTTTTT. It codes for CSSEDRNEKLFF. The chain employs TRBV29-1 and TRBJ1-4, with a weak D call TRBD1 (6 bases). There are 12 residues in the CDR3. Trimming pared 8 bases from V and 5 bases from J, leaving 12 bases between. Germline V gene data show CDR1 as SQVTM and CDR2 as ANQGSEA.

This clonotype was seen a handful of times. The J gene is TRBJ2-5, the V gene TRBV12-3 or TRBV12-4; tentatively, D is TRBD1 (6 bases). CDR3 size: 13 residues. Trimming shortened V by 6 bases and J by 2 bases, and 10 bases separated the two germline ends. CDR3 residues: CASSPGQQETQYF. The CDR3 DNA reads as TGTGCCAGCAGCCCCGGACAGCAAGAGACCCAGTACTTC.

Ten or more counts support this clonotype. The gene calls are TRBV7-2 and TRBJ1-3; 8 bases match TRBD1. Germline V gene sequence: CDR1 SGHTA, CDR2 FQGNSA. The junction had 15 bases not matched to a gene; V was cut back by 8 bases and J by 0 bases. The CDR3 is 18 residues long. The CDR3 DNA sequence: TGTGCCAGCGTTGTGAGCTGGGACAGGACTTCCTCTGGAAACACCATATATTTT. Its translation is CASVVSWDRTSSGNTIYF.

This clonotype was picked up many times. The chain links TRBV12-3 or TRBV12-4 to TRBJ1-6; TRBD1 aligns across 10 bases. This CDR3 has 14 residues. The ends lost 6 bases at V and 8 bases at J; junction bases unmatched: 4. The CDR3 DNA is TGTGCCAGCAGCCAGGGGACAGGGGATTCACCCCTCCACTTT. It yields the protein CASSQGTGDSPLHF.